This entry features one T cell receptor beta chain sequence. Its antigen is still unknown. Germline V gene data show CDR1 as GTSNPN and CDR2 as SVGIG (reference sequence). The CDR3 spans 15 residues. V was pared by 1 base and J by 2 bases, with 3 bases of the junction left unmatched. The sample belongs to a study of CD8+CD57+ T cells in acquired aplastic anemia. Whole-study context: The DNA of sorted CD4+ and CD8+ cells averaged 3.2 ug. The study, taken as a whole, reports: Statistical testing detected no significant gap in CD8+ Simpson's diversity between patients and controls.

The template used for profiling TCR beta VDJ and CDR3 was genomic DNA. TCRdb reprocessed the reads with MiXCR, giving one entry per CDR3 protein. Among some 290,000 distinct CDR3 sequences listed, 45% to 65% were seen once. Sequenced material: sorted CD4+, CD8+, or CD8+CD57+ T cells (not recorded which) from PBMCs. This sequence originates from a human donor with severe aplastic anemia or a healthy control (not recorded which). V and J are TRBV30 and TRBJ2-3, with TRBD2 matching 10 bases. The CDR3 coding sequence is TGTGCCTGGAGTGGTAGCGGGGGGCACACAGATACGCAGTATTTT. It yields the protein CAWSGSGGHTDTQYF.